This T cell receptor (beta chain) was sequenced during a study of cytomegalovirus exposure and HLA in healthy donors. Broader study findings: After further analysis at a later stage, around 17,000 TCR beta sequences were associated with HLA alleles at 0.05 false discovery rate. Common viral pathogens were later found to be apparently linked to several of the most significant clusters. In vitro checks showed that three CMV-associated chains really do target CMV antigens.

On this clone itself: Its antigen is currently unknown.

Trimming cost V 9 bases and J 5 bases, with 13 bases left between them. Per germline, CDR1 SGHVS and CDR2 FQNEAQ. The CDR3 loop spans 12 amino acids. Both 60 Vbeta primers and 13 Jbeta primers went into the PCR. Measured with immunoSEQ multiplex PCR; TCRdb has only the in-frame clones, and not every one. The sample yields about 150,000 clones, approximately 88% seen once. The sequencing input was PBMCs. This clonotype originated in a boy younger than 10 in good health and CMV-seronegative. This sequence joins TRBV7-8 and TRBJ2-5; no clear D gene. CDR3 in DNA: TGTGCCAGTACCCTTTTGCGGGAGACCCAGTACTTC. This gives the protein CASTLLRETQYF. The whole variable domain, filled in from reference TRBV7-8 and TRBJ2-5, reads GAGVSQSPRYKVAKRGQDVALRCDPISGHVSLFWYQQALGQGPEFLTYFQNEAQLDKSGLPSDRFFAERPEGSVSTLKIQRTQQEDSAVYLCASTLLRETQYFGPGTRLLVL.